These 5 T cell receptor beta chains came from one sample sequenced in a study of blood T cell repertoires in COVID-19. Some clones are missing from TCRdb's copy, which holds only in-frame ones; the method was immunoSEQ multiplex PCR. The sample consists of 90,000 to 120,000 clones, about 80% of them appearing once. Sequencing was performed on peripheral blood. All receptors come from a man aged 65-85 years with acute or convalescent COVID-19.

The chain carries TRBV11-2 and TRBJ1-1; D call uncertain. The CDR3 loop spans 13 amino acids. Trimming removed 5 bases from V and 4 bases from J, with 11 bases in between. CDR1 and CDR2 from the germline V gene are SGHAT and FQNNGV. The CDR3 nucleotides are TGTGCCAGCAGCCAGCGACTGGTCACTGAAGCTTTCTTT. Its translation: CASSQRLVTEAFF.

This clone has ten or more counts. The V and J genes are TRBV9 and TRBJ1-1, with D possibly matching TRBD1 (6 bases). V lost 4 bases and J lost 1, with 14 bases in between. Germline values: CDR1 SGDLS, CDR2 YYNGEE. The CDR3 is 15 amino acids. CDR3 protein: CASSPSGQRNTEAFF. The CDR3 region has the DNA TGTGCCAGCAGCCCTTCCGGACAGAGGAACACTGAAGCTTTCTTT.

V usage is TRBV11-3 and J usage is TRBJ2-7; D is possibly TRBD1 (6 bases). CDR3 size: 14 residues. Germline V gene data show CDR1 as SGHNT and CDR2 as YENEEA. Trimming left V 6 bases short and J 0 bases short, with 12 bases between. The CDR3 region is CASSRRDNSYEQYF. The CDR3 region has the DNA TGTGCCAGCAGTCGCCGGGACAACTCCTACGAGCAGTACTTC.

The V and J genes are TRBV11-2 and TRBJ2-7, with TRBD2 matching 8 bases. The V gene end was trimmed by 5 bases and the J gene end by 3 bases; junction bases not matched to a gene: 3. Germline values: CDR1 SGHAT, CDR2 FQNNGV. The CDR3 consists of 13 residues. The DNA for the CDR3 is TGTGCCAGCAGCCGGGGACTAGGCTACGAGCAGTACTTC. Encoded protein: CASSRGLGYEQYF.

The chain combines TRBV19 with TRBJ2-2; TRBD1 matches 7 bases. Trimming cost V 3 bases and J 0 bases; bases outside gene matches: 10. There are 18 residues in the CDR3. From germline, CDR1 is LNHDA and CDR2 SQIVND (reference sequence). This CDR3 is CASSMGAWQGANTGELFF. For the CDR3, the DNA is TGTGCCAGTAGTATGGGGGCTTGGCAGGGGGCGAACACCGGGGAGCTGTTTTTT.